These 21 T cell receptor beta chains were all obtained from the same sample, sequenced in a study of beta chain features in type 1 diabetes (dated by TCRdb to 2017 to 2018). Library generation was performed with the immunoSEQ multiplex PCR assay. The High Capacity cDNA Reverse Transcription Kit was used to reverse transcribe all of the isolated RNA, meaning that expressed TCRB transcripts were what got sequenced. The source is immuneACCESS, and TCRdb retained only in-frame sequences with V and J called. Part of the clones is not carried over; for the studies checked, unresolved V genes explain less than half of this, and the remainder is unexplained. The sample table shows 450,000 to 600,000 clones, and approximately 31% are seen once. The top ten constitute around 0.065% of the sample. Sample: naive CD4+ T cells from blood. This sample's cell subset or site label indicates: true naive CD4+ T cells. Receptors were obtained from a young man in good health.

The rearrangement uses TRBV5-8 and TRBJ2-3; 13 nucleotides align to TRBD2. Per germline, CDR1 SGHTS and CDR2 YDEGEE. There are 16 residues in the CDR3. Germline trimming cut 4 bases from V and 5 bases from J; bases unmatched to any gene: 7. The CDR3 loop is CASSAGLAGVEDTQYF. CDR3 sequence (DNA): TGTGCCAGCAGCGCCGGACTAGCGGGAGTTGAAGATACGCAGTATTTT.

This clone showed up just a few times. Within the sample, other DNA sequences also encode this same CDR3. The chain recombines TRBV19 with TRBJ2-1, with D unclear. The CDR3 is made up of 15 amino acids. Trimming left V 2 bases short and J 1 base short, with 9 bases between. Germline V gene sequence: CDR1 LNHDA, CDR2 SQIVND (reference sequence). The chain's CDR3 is CASSISGVSYNEQFF. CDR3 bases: TGTGCCAGTAGTATAAGTGGAGTATCCTACAATGAGCAGTTCTTC.

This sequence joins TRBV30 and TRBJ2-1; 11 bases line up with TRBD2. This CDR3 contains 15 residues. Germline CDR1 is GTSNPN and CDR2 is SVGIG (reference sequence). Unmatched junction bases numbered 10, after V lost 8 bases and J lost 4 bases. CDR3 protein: CARRAGTSGYNEQFF. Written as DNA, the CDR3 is TGTGCCCGCCGCGCCGGGACTAGCGGATACAATGAGCAGTTCTTC. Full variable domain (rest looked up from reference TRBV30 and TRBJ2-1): SQTIHQWPATLVQPVGSPLSLECTVEGTSNPNLYWYRQAAGRGLQLLFYSVGIGQISSEVPQNLSASRPQDRQFILSSKKLLLSDSGFYLCARRAGTSGYNEQFFGPGTRLTVL.

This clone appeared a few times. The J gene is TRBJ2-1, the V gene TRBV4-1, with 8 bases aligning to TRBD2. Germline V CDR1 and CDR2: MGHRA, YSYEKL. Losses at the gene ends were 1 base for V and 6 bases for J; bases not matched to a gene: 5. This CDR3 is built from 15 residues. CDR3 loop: CASSQAGLGSNEQFF. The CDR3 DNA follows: TGCGCCAGCAGCCAAGCGGGACTAGGGTCCAATGAGCAGTTCTTC.

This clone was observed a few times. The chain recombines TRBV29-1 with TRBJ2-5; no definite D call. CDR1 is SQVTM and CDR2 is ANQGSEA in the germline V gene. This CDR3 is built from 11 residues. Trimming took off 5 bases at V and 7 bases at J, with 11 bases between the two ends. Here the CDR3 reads CSVRASGTQYF. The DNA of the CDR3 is TGCAGCGTTCGGGCCTCAGGGACCCAGTACTTC.

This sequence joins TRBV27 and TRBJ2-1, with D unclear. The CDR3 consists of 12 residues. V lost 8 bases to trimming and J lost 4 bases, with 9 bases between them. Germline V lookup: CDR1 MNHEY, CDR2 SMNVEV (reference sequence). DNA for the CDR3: TGTGCCAGCCGAAACAGATACAATGAGCAGTTCTTC. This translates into CASRNRYNEQFF.

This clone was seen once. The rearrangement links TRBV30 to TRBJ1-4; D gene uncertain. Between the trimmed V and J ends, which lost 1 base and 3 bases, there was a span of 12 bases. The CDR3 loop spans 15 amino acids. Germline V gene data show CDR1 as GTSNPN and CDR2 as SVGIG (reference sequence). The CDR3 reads CAWSGPTQANEKLFF. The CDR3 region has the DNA TGTGCCTGGAGTGGTCCGACCCAGGCTAATGAAAAACTGTTTTTT. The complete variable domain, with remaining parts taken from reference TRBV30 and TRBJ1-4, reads SQTIHQWPATLVQPVGSPLSLECTVEGTSNPNLYWYRQAAGRGLQLLFYSVGIGQISSEVPQNLSASRPQDRQFILSSKKLLLSDSGFYLCAWSGPTQANEKLFFGSGTQLSVL.

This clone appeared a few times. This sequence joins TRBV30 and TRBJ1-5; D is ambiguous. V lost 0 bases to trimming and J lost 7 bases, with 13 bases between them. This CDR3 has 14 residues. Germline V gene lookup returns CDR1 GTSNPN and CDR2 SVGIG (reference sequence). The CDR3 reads CAWSVIQSRQPQHF. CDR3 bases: TGTGCCTGGAGTGTAATACAGAGCCGACAGCCCCAGCATTTT.

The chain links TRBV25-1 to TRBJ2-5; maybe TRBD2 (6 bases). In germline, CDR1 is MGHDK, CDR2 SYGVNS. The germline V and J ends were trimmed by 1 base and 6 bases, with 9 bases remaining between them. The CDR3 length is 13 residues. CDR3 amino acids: CASSEWGEKTQYF. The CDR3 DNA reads TGTGCCAGCAGTGAATGGGGGGAGAAGACCCAGTACTTC.

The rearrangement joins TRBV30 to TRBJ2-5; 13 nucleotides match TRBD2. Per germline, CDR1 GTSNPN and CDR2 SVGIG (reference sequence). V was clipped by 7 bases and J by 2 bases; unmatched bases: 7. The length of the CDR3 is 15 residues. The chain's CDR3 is CASSGLAGTQETQYF. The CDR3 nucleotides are TGTGCCTCCTCGGGACTAGCGGGAACACAAGAGACCCAGTACTTC.

Here the CDR3 reads CAWSLGWGSNQPQHF. CDR3 coding DNA: TGTGCCTGGAGCCTCGGATGGGGCAGCAATCAGCCCCAGCATTTT. The rearrangement joins TRBV30 to TRBJ1-5; D possibly corresponds to TRBD1 (5 bases). CDR1 and CDR2 from the germline V gene are GTSNPN and SVGIG (reference sequence). V was trimmed by 3 bases and J by 1 base, leaving 13 bases between them. CDR3 length: 15 amino acids.

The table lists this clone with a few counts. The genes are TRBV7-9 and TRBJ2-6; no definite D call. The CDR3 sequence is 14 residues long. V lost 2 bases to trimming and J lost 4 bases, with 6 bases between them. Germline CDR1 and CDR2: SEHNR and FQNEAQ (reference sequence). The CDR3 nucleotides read TGTGCCAGCAGCTTAAAGGCGGGGGCCAACGTCCTGACTTTC. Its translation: CASSLKAGANVLTF.

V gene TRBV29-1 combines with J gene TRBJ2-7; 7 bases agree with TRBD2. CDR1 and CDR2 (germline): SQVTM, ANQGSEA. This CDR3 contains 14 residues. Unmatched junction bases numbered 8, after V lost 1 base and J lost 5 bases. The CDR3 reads CSVEAGAGADEQYF. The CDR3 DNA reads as TGCAGCGTTGAAGCCGGCGCGGGAGCGGACGAGCAGTACTTC.

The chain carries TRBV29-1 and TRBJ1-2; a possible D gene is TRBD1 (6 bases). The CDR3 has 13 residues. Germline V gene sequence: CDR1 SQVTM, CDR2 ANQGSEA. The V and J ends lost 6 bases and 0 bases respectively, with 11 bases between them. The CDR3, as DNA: TGCAGCGTGAGGCCAGGGGCTAACTATGGCTACACCTTC. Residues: CSVRPGANYGYTF.

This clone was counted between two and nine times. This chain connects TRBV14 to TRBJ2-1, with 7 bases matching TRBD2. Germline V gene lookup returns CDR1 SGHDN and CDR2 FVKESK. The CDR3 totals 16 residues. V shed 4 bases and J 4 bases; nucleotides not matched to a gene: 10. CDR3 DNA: TGTGCCAGCAGCCCACTCGGGCGGGGGTTGTACAATGAGCAGTTCTTC. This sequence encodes CASSPLGRGLYNEQFF.

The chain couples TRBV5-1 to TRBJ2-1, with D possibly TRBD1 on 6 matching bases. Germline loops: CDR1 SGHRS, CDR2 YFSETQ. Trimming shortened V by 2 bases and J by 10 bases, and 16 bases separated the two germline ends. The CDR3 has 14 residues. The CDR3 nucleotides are TGCGCCAGCAGCTTACGATTGACAGGAATCGAGCAGTTCTTC. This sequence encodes CASSLRLTGIEQFF.

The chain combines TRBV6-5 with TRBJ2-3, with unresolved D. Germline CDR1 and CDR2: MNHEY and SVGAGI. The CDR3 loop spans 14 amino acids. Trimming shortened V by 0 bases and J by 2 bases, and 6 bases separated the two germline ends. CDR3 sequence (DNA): TGTGCCAGCAGTTACTCGAGCCTCACAGATACGCAGTATTTT. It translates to CASSYSSLTDTQYF.

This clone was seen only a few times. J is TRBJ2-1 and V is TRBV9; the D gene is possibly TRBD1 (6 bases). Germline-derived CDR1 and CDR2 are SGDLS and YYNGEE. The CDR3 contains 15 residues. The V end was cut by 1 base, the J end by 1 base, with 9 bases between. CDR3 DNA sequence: TGTGCCAGCAGCGTAAGGGGGTTTTCCTACAATGAGCAGTTCTTC. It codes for CASSVRGFSYNEQFF.

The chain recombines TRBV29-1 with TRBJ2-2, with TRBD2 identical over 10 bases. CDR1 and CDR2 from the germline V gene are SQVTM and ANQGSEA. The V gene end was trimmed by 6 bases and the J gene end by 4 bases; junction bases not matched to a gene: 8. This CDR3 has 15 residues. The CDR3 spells CSVRSGRMGTGELFF. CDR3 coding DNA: TGCAGCGTCCGTAGCGGGAGGATGGGCACCGGGGAGCTGTTTTTT.

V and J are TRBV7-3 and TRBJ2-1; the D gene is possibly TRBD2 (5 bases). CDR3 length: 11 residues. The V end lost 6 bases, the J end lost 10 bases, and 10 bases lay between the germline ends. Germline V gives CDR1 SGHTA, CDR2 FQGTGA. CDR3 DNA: TGTGCCAGCAGACTCGGGGAAGAGCAGTTCTTC. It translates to CASRLGEEQFF.

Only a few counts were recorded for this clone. In DNA form, the CDR3 reads TGTGCCTGGAGTTTCTTGGGGACTAGCGGGAGATACAATGAGCAGTTCTTC. Protein sequence: CAWSFLGTSGRYNEQFF. The rearrangement joins TRBV30 to TRBJ2-1; 14 bases agree with TRBD2. V lost 2 bases and J lost 4; bases outside the gene matches: 7. Germline CDR1 reads GTSNPN; CDR2 reads SVGIG (reference sequence). CDR3 length: 17 residues. Complete variable domain (other parts from reference TRBV30 and TRBJ2-1): SQTIHQWPATLVQPVGSPLSLECTVEGTSNPNLYWYRQAAGRGLQLLFYSVGIGQISSEVPQNLSASRPQDRQFILSSKKLLLSDSGFYLCAWSFLGTSGRYNEQFFGPGTRLTVL.